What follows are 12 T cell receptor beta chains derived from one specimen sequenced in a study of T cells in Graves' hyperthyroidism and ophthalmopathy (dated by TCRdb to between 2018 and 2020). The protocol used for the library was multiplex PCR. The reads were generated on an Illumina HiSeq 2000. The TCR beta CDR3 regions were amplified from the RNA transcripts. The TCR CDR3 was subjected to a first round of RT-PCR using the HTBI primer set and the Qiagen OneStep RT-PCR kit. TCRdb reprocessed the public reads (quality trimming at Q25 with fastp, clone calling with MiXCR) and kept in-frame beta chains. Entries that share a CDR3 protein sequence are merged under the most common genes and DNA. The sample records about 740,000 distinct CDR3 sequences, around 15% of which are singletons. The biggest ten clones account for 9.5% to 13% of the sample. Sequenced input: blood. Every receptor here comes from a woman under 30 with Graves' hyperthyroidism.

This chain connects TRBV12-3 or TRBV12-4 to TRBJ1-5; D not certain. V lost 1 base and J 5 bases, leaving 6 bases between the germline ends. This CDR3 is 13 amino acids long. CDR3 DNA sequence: TGTGCCAGCAGTTTAGTGATGGATCAGCCCCAGCATTTT. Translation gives CASSLVMDQPQHF.

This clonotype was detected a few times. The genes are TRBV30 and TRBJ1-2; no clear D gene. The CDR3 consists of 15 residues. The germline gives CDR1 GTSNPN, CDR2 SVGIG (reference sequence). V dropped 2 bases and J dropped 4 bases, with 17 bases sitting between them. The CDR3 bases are TGTGCCTGGAGTACACCCTACGGGCAGCTCTATGGCTACACCTTC. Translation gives CAWSTPYGQLYGYTF.

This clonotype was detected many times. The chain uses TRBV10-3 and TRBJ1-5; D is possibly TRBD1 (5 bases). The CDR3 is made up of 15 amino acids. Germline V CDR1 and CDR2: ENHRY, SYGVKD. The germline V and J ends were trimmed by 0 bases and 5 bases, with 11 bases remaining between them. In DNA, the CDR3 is TGTGCCATCAGTGAGTCGGGGGGAGGGCATCAGCCCCAGCATTTT. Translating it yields CAISESGGGHQPQHF.

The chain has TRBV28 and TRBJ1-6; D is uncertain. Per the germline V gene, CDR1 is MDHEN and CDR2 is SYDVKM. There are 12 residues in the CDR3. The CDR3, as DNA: TGTGGCACGAATGTCGGGCGTTCACCCCTCCACTTT. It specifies CGTNVGRSPLHF.

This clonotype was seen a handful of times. The CDR3 sequence is CASSSGLAVAKNIQYF. CDR3 bases: TGTGCCAGCAGCTCTGGACTAGCGGTAGCCAAAAACATTCAGTACTTC. The rearrangement uses TRBV5-6 and TRBJ2-4; 10 positions match TRBD2. CDR1 is SGHDT and CDR2 is YYEEEE in the germline V gene. CDR3 length: 16 residues. Unmatched junction bases numbered 3, after V lost 3 bases and J lost 0 bases.

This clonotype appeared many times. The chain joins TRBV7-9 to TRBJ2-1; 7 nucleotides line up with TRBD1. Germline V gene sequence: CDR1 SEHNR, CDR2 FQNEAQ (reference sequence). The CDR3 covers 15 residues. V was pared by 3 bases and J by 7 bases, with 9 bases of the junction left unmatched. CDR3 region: CASSFPTGPGNEQFF. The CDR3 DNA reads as TGTGCCAGCAGCTTCCCGACAGGGCCTGGGAATGAGCAGTTCTTC.

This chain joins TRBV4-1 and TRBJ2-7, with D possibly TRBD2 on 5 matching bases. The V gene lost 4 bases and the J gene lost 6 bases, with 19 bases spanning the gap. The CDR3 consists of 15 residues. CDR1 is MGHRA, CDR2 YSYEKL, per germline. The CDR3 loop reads CASSPRAGLTCEQYF. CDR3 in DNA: TGCGCCAGCAGCCCCCGGGCGGGCCTCACCTGCGAGCAGTACTTC.

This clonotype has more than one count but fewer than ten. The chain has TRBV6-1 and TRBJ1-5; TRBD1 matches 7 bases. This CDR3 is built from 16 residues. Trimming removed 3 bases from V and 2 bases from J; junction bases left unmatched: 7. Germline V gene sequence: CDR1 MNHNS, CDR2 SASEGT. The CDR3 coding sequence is TGTGCCAGCAGTGACCGACAGGGTGGTGGCAATCAGCCCCAGCATTTT. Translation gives CASSDRQGGGNQPQHF.

CDR3 loop: CASSVSSGGYEQYF. The CDR3, as DNA: TGTGCCAGCAGCGTATCTAGTGGGGGCTACGAGCAGTACTTC. The chain combines TRBV9 with TRBJ2-7, with D tentatively TRBD1 or TRBD2 (5 bases each). The CDR3 totals 14 residues. CDR1 and CDR2 from the germline V gene are SGDLS and YYNGEE. Trimming cost V 1 base and J 3 bases, with 11 bases left between them.

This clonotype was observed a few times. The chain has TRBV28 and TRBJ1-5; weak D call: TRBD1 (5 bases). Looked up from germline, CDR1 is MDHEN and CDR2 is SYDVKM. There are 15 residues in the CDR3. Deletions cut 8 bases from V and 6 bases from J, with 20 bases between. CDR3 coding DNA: TGTGCCAGCGCCAGTTCCCTCCAGGGTTTTCAGCCCCAGCATTTT. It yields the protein CASASSLQGFQPQHF.

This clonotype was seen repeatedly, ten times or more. CDR3 region: CASESLQRRTGELFF. For the CDR3, the DNA is TGTGCCAGCGAATCCCTCCAGAGGAGGACCGGGGAGCTGTTTTTT. V usage is TRBV2 and J usage is TRBJ2-2; tentatively, D is TRBD2 (5 bases). V shed 8 bases and J shed 5 bases, with 18 bases lying between them. Germline-derived CDR1 and CDR2 are SNHLY and FYNNEI. The CDR3 spans 15 residues.

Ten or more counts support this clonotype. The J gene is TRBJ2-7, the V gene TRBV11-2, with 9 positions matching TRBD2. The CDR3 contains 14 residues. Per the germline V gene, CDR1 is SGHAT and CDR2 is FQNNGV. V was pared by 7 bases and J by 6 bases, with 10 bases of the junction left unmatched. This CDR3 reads CASTHGGTSSEQYF. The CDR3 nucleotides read TGTGCCAGCACACATGGAGGGACTAGCAGCGAGCAGTACTTC. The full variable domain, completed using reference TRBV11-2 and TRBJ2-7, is EAGVAQSPRYKIIEKRQSVAFWCNPISGHATLYWYQQILGQGPKLLIQFQNNGVVDDSQLPKDRFSAERLKGVDSTLKIQPAKLEDSAVYLCASTHGGTSSEQYFGPGTRLTVT.